One sample yielded the 6 T cell receptor beta chains listed below, sequenced in a study of T-cell memory formation after mild COVID-19. TCRdb reprocessed the 5' RACE reads with MiXCR, giving one entry per CDR3 protein. The sample carries some 57,000 distinct CDR3 sequences, about 12% recorded once. Material: PBMCs or a T cell subset sorted from them (not recorded which). These receptors were collected from a young man who had mild COVID-19 (a few samples of this study predate the infection). Cell type and time point are not known.

The rearrangement links TRBV11-2 to TRBJ1-1; D uncertain. The V and J ends lost 4 bases and 2 bases respectively, with 11 bases between them. The germline gives CDR1 SGHAT, CDR2 FQNNGV. The CDR3 spans 14 residues. CDR3 residues: CASSSNSGNTEAFF. In DNA, the CDR3 is TGTGCCAGCAGCTCGAACTCGGGAAACACTGAAGCTTTCTTT.

Many counts were recorded for this clonotype. The CDR3 region is CALTRTNQPQHF. For the CDR3, the DNA is TGTGCCCTAACCCGGACAAATCAGCCCCAGCATTTT. The chain combines TRBV9 with TRBJ1-5; TRBD1 might be the D (5 bases). With 10 bases removed from V and 4 bases from J, the gap between germline ends came to 12 bases. The length of the CDR3 is 12 residues. Germline CDR1 reads SGDLS; CDR2 reads YYNGEE.

The sample holds many counts of this clonotype. The gene calls are TRBV5-1 and TRBJ2-5, with TRBD1 as a possible D gene (6 bases). Between the trimmed V and J ends, which lost 5 bases and 4 bases, there was a span of 21 bases. Germline lookup yields CDR1 SGHRS and CDR2 YFSETQ. The CDR3 loop spans 16 amino acids. The CDR3 nucleotides read TGCGCCAGCAGTCGTCAGGACAGACCCGAGGGAGAGACCCAGTACTTC. This sequence encodes CASSRQDRPEGETQYF.

This clonotype was seen a few times. This chain links TRBV6-1 with TRBJ1-4; D ambiguous. V lost 3 bases, J lost 7 bases, and 12 bases lay in between. This CDR3 region has 14 residues. CDR1 is MNHNS, CDR2 SASEGT, per germline. CDR3 amino acids: CASSDWWQLEKLFF. CDR3 nucleotides: TGTGCCAGCAGTGATTGGTGGCAGCTTGAAAAACTGTTTTTT.

The V call is TRBV6-2 or TRBV6-3, the J call TRBJ2-1; D is perhaps TRBD1 (5 bases). This CDR3 has 14 amino acids. Germline values: CDR1 MNHEY, CDR2 SVGEGT. V lost 6 bases, J lost 5 bases, and 14 bases lay in between. The DNA for the CDR3 is TGTGCCAGCAGCCCTTCCGGACACAACAATGAGCAGTTCTTC. It codes for CASSPSGHNNEQFF.

J is TRBJ2-3 and V is TRBV6-4, with TRBD2 matching over 10 bases. From germline, CDR1 is MRHNA and CDR2 SNTAGT. V was pared by 3 bases and J by 8 bases, with 8 bases of the junction left unmatched. The CDR3 covers 15 residues. CDR3 sequence: CASSESSGGGSTQYF. The CDR3 DNA reads TGTGCCAGCAGTGAGTCCAGCGGGGGGGGAAGTACGCAGTATTTT.